These 6 T cell receptor beta chains share one sample of origin, sequenced in a study of T-cell memory formation after mild COVID-19 (TCRdb year 2021). Library preparation employed 5' RACE. The sequencer was an Illumina NovaSeq 6000. In-frame beta chains were kept once TCRdb had trimmed the public reads at Q25 with fastp and called clones with MiXCR. Entries are consolidated by CDR3 protein sequence, retaining the most common genes and DNA. The sample includes a few hundred thousand distinct CDR3 sequences, with 8% to 11% observed a single time. 2.5% to 3.5% of the sample goes to the ten largest clones. The specimen was PBMCs or a T cell subset sorted from them (not recorded which). Source of these receptors: a man between 18 and 29 years old who had mild COVID-19 (a few samples of this study predate the infection). The sample titles of this study are shuffled in the database, so cell type and time point are left out; the donor was told from shared clones.

Only a few counts were recorded for this clonotype. This chain joins TRBV7-9 and TRBJ2-3; D may be TRBD1 or TRBD2 (5 bases each). The CDR3 is 13 amino acids. V lost 4 bases to trimming and J lost 4 bases, with 9 bases between them. The germline CDR1 and CDR2 sequences are SEHNR and FQNEAQ (reference sequence). The CDR3 nucleotides are TGTGCCAGCAGCTCGAGGGGTCCAGATACGCAGTATTTT. This translates into CASSSRGPDTQYF.

This clonotype was recorded a few times. The chain uses TRBV2 and TRBJ2-7; weak D call: TRBD1 (7 bases). CDR1 is SNHLY and CDR2 is FYNNEI in the germline V gene. Between the trimmed V and J ends, which lost 7 bases and 9 bases, there was a span of 16 bases. The CDR3 length is 12 residues. The CDR3 protein is CASTPSGGRQYF. Here the CDR3 DNA reads TGTGCCAGCACCCCCTCAGGGGGGAGGCAGTACTTC.

At least ten counts were recorded for this clonotype. The chain links TRBV4-3 to TRBJ2-5, with 8 bases matching TRBD1. The CDR3 consists of 15 residues. With V trimmed by 2 bases and J by 5 bases, 7 bases remained unmatched. CDR1 and CDR2 (germline): LGHNA, YSLEER. CDR3 in DNA: TGCGCCAGCAGCCAAACTGGACAGGGCAGGGAGACCCAGTACTTC. Translating gives CASSQTGQGRETQYF.

V gene TRBV6-1 combines with J gene TRBJ1-2; D might be TRBD1 (5 bases). The V and J ends lost 6 bases and 2 bases respectively, with 7 bases between them. The CDR3 covers 12 residues. Germline loops: CDR1 MNHNS, CDR2 SASEGT. The CDR3 is CASRGPNYGYTF. In DNA form, the CDR3 reads TGTGCCAGCAGGGGGCCGAACTATGGCTACACCTTC.

This clonotype was detected many times. This chain connects TRBV5-1 to TRBJ2-1; 7 bases are shared with TRBD1. This CDR3 is 14 amino acids long. Germline assignment: CDR1 SGHRS and CDR2 YFSETQ. V gave up 4 bases and J gave up 3 bases; unmatched junction bases: 4. The CDR3 is CASSRQGDYNEQFF. As DNA, the CDR3 is TGCGCCAGCAGCAGACAGGGCGACTACAATGAGCAGTTCTTC.

This clonotype was found a few times. The V and J genes are TRBV28 and TRBJ2-5; D call uncertain. Germline-derived CDR1 and CDR2 are MDHEN and SYDVKM. The CDR3 runs 14 residues. V was shortened by 1 base and J by 5 bases, with 11 bases between the two germline ends. The CDR3 spells CASSLSSEIETQYF. The CDR3 DNA follows: TGTGCCAGCAGTTTATCGTCGGAGATCGAGACCCAGTACTTC.